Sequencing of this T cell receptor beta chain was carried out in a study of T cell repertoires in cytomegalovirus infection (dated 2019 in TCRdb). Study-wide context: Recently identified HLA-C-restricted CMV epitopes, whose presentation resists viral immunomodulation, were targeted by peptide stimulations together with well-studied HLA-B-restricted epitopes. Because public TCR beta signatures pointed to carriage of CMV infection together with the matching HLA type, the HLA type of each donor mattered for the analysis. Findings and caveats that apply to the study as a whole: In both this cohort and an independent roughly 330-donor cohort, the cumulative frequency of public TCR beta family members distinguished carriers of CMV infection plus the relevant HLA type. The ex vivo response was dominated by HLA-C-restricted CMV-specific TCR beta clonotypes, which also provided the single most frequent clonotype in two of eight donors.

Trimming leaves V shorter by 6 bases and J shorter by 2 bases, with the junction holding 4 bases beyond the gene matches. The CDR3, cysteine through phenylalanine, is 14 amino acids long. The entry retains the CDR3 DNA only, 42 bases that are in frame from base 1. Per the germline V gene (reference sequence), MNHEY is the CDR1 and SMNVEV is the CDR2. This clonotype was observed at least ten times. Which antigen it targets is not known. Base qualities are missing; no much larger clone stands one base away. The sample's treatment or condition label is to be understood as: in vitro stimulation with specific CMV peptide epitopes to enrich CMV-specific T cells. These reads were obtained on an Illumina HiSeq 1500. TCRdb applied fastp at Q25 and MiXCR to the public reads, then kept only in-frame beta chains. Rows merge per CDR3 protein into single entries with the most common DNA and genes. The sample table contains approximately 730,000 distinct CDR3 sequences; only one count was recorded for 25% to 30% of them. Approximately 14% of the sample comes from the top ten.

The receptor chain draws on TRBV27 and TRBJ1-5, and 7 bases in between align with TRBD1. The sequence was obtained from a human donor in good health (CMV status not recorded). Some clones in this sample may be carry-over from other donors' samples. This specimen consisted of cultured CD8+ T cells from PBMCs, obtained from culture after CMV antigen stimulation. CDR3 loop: CASRPGGGNQPQHF. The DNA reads TGTGCCAGCAGACCAGGGGGAGGCAATCAGCCCCAGCATTTT.